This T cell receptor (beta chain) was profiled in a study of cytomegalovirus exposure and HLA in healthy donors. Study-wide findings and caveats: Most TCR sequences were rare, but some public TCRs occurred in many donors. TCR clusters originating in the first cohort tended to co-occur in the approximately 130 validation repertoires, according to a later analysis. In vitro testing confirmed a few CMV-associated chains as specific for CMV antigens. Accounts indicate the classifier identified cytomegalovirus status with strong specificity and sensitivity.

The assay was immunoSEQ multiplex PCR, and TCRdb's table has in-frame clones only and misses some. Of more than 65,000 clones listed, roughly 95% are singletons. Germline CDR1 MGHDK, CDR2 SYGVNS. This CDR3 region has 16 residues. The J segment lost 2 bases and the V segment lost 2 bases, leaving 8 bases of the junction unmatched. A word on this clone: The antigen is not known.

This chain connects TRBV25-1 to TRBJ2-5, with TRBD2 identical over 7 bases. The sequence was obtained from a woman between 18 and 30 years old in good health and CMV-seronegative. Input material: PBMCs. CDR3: CASSERVAGAQETQYF. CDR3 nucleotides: TGTGCCAGCAGTGAACGGGTAGCGGGCGCACAAGAGACCCAGTACTTC.